The sequence of this TCR beta chain was determined in a study of shared clonotypes between healthy human individuals. J was trimmed by 5 bases and V by 7 bases; bases with no gene match: 3. There are 12 residues in the CDR3. Germline assignment: CDR1 SNHLY and CDR2 FYNNEI. CD8 cells regarded as naive lacked CD45RO, were positively chosen for CCR7, and omitted terminally differentiated effector memory CD45RA+ cells. Data came from immunoSEQ multiplex PCR; TCRdb stores just in-frame clones and leaves some out. The table lists about 2 million clones, about 95% of them singletons. The source of this sequence is a man in his late teens or twenties in good health. The V call is TRBV2, the J call TRBJ2-5; 8 bases fit TRBD1. The sample taken for sequencing was naive CD8+ T cells sorted from blood. The CDR3 DNA reads TGTGCCAGCAAGGACAGGGCGGAGACCCAGTACTTC. It is translated as CASKDRAETQYF.